Presented here are 20 T cell receptor beta chains from one specimen sequenced in a study of cytomegalovirus exposure and HLA in healthy donors. The PCR employed 60 Vbeta primers together with 13 Jbeta primers. Clones were read by immunoSEQ multiplex PCR, and TCRdb kept only the in-frame ones, dropping some. The sample consists of about 140,000 clones, 60% to 75% of them appearing once. Specimen: PBMCs. Receptors were obtained from a human donor in good health.

The chain carries TRBV28 and TRBJ2-7; 9 bases match TRBD2. V trimming: 4 bases; J trimming: 0 bases; junction bases outside the gene matches: 13. The CDR3 consists of 18 residues. Per the germline V gene, CDR1 is MDHEN and CDR2 is SYDVKM. In nucleotides, the CDR3 is TGTGCCAGCAGTTCCCGCCCCTCTAGCGGGATCCCCTCCTACGAGCAGTACTTC. This translates into CASSSRPSSGIPSYEQYF.

The CDR3 DNA sequence: TGTGCCAGCAGCGACGGGACAGGGGGTCACGAGCCCCAGCATTTT. Translating it yields CASSDGTGGHEPQHF. This chain connects TRBV7-6 to TRBJ1-5; TRBD1 agrees at 11 bases. The CDR3 totals 15 residues. After removal of 5 bases from V and 8 bases from J, the junction contained 8 bases not matched to a gene. Germline V gives CDR1 SGHVS, CDR2 FNYEAQ.

The rearrangement joins TRBV27 to TRBJ2-2, with TRBD1 as a possible D gene (5 bases). The CDR3 consists of 13 residues. The germline V and J ends were trimmed by 2 bases and 6 bases, with 7 bases remaining between them. The germline gives CDR1 MNHEY, CDR2 SMNVEV (reference sequence). CDR3 nucleotide sequence: TGTGCCAGCAGTTTAGCAGGGCCCGGGGAGCTGTTTTTT. Protein product: CASSLAGPGELFF.

The chain carries TRBV27 and TRBJ2-1; possible D gene TRBD2, 6 bases. V dropped 5 bases and J dropped 1 base, with 12 bases sitting between them. The CDR3 contains 15 residues. Germline CDR1 MNHEY, CDR2 SMNVEV (reference sequence). In nucleotides, the CDR3 is TGTGCCAGCAGTGGGGGGAGAGGGTCCTACAATGAGCAGTTCTTC. As protein: CASSGGRGSYNEQFF.

This rearrangement joins TRBV5-1 to TRBJ1-1; D is unclear. This CDR3 has 13 residues. V shed 1 base and J shed 1 base, with 5 bases lying between them. Per the germline V gene, CDR1 is SGHRS and CDR2 is YFSETQ. The DNA for the CDR3 is TGCGCCAGCAGCTTGAGACAGAACACTGAAGCTTTCTTT. Protein sequence: CASSLRQNTEAFF.

The J gene is TRBJ1-4, the V gene TRBV10-3; D remains ambiguous. The V gene lost 3 bases and the J gene lost 1 base, with 9 bases spanning the gap. Germline-derived CDR1 and CDR2 are ENHRY and SYGVKD. The CDR3 is 15 amino acids. Here the CDR3 DNA reads TGTGCCATCAGTGAAGGACGGGGAACTAATGAAAAACTGTTTTTT. It is translated as CAISEGRGTNEKLFF.

This chain joins TRBV11-2 and TRBJ2-7; 11 bases align to TRBD2. The CDR3 is 19 amino acids. The V segment lost 2 bases and the J segment 0 bases; nucleotides outside the gene matches: 12. Germline V lookup: CDR1 SGHAT, CDR2 FQNNGV. This chain's CDR3 is CASSLRPTGTSGVSYEQYF. The CDR3 nucleotides are TGTGCCAGCAGCTTACGACCAACCGGGACTAGCGGAGTCTCCTACGAGCAGTACTTC.

This clone has a handful of counts. This CDR3 is CAYGQSGGQNTGELFF. CDR3 nucleotides: TGTGCCTACGGTCAGAGCGGAGGGCAGAACACCGGGGAGCTGTTTTTT. V is TRBV5-4 and J is TRBJ2-2; tentatively, D is TRBD2 (6 bases). This CDR3 comprises 16 residues. V was clipped by 10 bases and J by 1 base, with 20 bases between them. From germline, CDR1 is SGHNT and CDR2 YYREEE (reference sequence). The variable domain in full, with the rest retrieved from reference TRBV5-4 and TRBJ2-2, is ETGVTQSPTHLIKTRGQQVTLRCSSQSGHNTVSWYQQALGQGPQFIFQYYREEENGRGNFPPRFSGLQFPNYSSELNVNALELDDSALYLCAYGQSGGQNTGELFFGEGSRLTVL.

The chain joins TRBV11-3 to TRBJ1-3; a possible D gene is TRBD1 (5 bases). Trimming removed 4 bases from V and 0 bases from J, with 13 bases in between. The length of the CDR3 is 16 residues. The V gene's germline CDR1 is SGHNT and CDR2 YENEEA. This chain's CDR3 is CASSWGQASSGNTIYF. CDR3 sequence (DNA): TGTGCCAGCAGCTGGGGCCAGGCGAGCTCTGGAAACACCATATATTTT.

This chain uses TRBV28 with TRBJ2-1, with TRBD2 matching over 11 bases. Germline values: CDR1 MDHEN, CDR2 SYDVKM. This CDR3 is built from 15 residues. J gave up 9 bases and V 6 bases, and 10 bases lay outside the gene matches. CDR3 nucleotide sequence: TGTGCCAGCAGACCAACTAGCGGGAGTGGTGGTGAGCAGTTCTTC. The encoded protein is CASRPTSGSGGEQFF. The full variable domain, with the rest looked up from reference TRBV28 and TRBJ2-1, is DVKVTQSSRYLVKRTGEKVFLECVQDMDHENMFWYRQDPGLGLRLIYFSYDVKMKEKGDIPEGYSVSREKKERFSLILESASTNQTSMYLCASRPTSGSGGEQFFGPGTRLTVL.

The chain joins TRBV2 to TRBJ2-3, with TRBD2 matching 12 bases. Trimming took 6 bases from V and 4 from J; bases not matched to a gene: 5. CDR1 is SNHLY and CDR2 is FYNNEI in the germline V gene. There are 15 residues in the CDR3. The CDR3 DNA reads as TGTGCCAGCAGCGGACTAGCGGGGAACCCAGATACGCAGTATTTT. This codes for CASSGLAGNPDTQYF.

This clone was seen once. The gene calls are TRBV15 and TRBJ2-3; D possibly corresponds to TRBD2 (6 bases). This CDR3 region has 15 residues. The V gene's germline CDR1 is LNHNV and CDR2 YYDKDF (reference sequence). Trimming stripped 4 bases from V and 2 bases from J, with 13 bases between. Here the CDR3 reads CATSTSGLSTDTQYF. The CDR3 DNA follows: TGTGCCACCAGCACCTCGGGACTCTCCACAGATACGCAGTATTTT.

This chain links TRBV11-2 with TRBJ2-7; 8 nucleotides match TRBD1. Germline CDR1 SGHAT, CDR2 FQNNGV. The junction had 3 bases not matched to a gene; V was cut back by 0 bases and J by 2 bases. The CDR3 totals 15 residues. The CDR3 sequence is CASSLDGQGPYEQYF. For the CDR3, the DNA is TGTGCCAGCAGCTTAGACGGACAGGGTCCCTACGAGCAGTACTTC.

The chain couples TRBV5-6 to TRBJ2-7, with a possible D match to TRBD2 (5 bases). CDR1 SGHDT and CDR2 YYEEEE come from the germline V gene. V was cut by 5 bases and J by 1 base, with 10 bases left in between. CDR3 size: 13 residues. The CDR3 here is CASRSGTSYEQYF. The CDR3 DNA follows: TGTGCCAGCAGATCGGGAACATCCTACGAGCAGTACTTC.

The chain links TRBV7-3 to TRBJ2-5, with unresolved D. Trimming took 2 bases from V and 4 from J, leaving 11 bases between them. Germline V gives CDR1 SGHTA, CDR2 FQGTGA. The CDR3 consists of 14 residues. CDR3: CASSLGVKRETQYF. DNA for the CDR3: TGTGCCAGCAGCTTAGGTGTCAAGAGAGAGACCCAGTACTTC.

In this sample, this clone turned up a few times. J is TRBJ2-1 and V is TRBV7-2; 11 nucleotides agree with TRBD1. V was clipped by 1 base and J by 4 bases; unmatched bases: 9. This CDR3 spans 18 amino acids. The germline V gene has CDR1 SGHTA and CDR2 FQGNSA. The CDR3 nucleotides read TGTGCCAGCAGCTTAGGAGCGGGACAGGGGGGTCGGTACAATGAGCAGTTCTTC. Its protein is CASSLGAGQGGRYNEQFF. The whole variable domain, filled in from reference TRBV7-2 and TRBJ2-1, reads GAGVSQSPSNKVTEKGKDVELRCDPISGHTALYWYRQSLGQGLEFLIYFQGNSAPDKSGLPSDRFSAERTGGSVSTLTIQRTQQEDSAVYLCASSLGAGQGGRYNEQFFGPGTRLTVL.

This clone was counted between two and nine times. This chain uses TRBV5-1 with TRBJ1-1; TRBD1 might be the D (5 bases). The V end lost 7 bases, the J end lost 2 bases, and 12 bases lay between the germline ends. The CDR3 is 13 residues long. CDR1 is SGHRS, CDR2 YFSETQ, per germline. DNA for the CDR3: TGCGCCAGCGGGGGGGTGGGCAACACTGAAGCTTTCTTT. Its protein product is CASGGVGNTEAFF.

The chain is built from TRBV28 and TRBJ2-1; 7 bases agree with TRBD2. The germline V gene encodes CDR1 MDHEN and CDR2 SYDVKM. The length of the CDR3 is 15 residues. V shed 2 bases and J 7 bases; nucleotides not matched to a gene: 8. The CDR3 sequence: CASSLGRAPTNEQFF. Here the CDR3 DNA reads TGTGCCAGCAGTTTAGGGAGGGCCCCTACAAATGAGCAGTTCTTC.

The chain carries TRBV5-1 and TRBJ2-3; D is possibly TRBD2 (6 bases). V was cut by 0 bases and J by 3 bases, with 14 bases left in between. The length of the CDR3 is 16 residues. The germline gives CDR1 SGHRS, CDR2 YFSETQ. The CDR3 DNA follows: TGCGCCAGCAGCTTGGCTGGTCTAGCGAAGACAGATACGCAGTATTTT. Amino acid sequence: CASSLAGLAKTDTQYF.

This clone appeared a single time. The chain has TRBV7-8 and TRBJ2-7; 10 nucleotides align to TRBD2. This CDR3 is built from 16 residues. V trimming: 2 bases; J trimming: 7 bases; junction bases outside the gene matches: 11. Looked up from germline, CDR1 is SGHVS and CDR2 is FQNEAQ. CDR3 in DNA: TGTGCCAGCAGCTTACGGGACCTAGCGGGAGATATTGAGCAGTACTTC. Residues: CASSLRDLAGDIEQYF.